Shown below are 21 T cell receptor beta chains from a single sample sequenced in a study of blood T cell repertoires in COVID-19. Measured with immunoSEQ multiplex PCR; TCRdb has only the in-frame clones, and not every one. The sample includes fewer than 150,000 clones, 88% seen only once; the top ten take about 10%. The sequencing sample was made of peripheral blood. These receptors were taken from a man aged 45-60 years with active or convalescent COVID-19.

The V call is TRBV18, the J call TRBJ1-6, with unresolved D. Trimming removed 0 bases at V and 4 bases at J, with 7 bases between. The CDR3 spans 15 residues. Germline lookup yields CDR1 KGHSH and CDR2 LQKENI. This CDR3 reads CASSPPSVYNSPLHF. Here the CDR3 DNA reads TGTGCCAGCTCACCACCGTCAGTTTATAATTCACCCCTCCACTTT.

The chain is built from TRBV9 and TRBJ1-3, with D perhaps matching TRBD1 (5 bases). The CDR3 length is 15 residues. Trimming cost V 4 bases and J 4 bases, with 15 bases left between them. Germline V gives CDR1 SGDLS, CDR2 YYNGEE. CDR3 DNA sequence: TGTGCCAGCAGCCCAGCGGGGACCCCCGGAAACACCATATATTTT. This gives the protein CASSPAGTPGNTIYF.

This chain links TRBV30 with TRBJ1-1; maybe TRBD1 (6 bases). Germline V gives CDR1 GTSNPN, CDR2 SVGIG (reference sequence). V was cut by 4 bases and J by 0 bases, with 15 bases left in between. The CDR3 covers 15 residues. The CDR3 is CAWNPSDRMNTEAFF. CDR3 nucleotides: TGTGCCTGGAACCCTTCGGACAGAATGAACACTGAAGCTTTCTTT. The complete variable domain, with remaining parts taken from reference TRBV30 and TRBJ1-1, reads SQTIHQWPATLVQPVGSPLSLECTVEGTSNPNLYWYRQAAGRGLQLLFYSVGIGQISSEVPQNLSASRPQDRQFILSSKKLLLSDSGFYLCAWNPSDRMNTEAFFGQGTRLTVV.

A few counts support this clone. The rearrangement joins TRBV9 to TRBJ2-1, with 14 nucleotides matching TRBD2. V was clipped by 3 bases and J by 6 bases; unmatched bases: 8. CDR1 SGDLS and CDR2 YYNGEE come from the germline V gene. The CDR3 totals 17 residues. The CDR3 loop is CASSASSGTSGSNEQFF. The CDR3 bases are TGTGCCAGCAGCGCCTCCTCCGGGACTAGCGGGAGCAATGAGCAGTTCTTC.

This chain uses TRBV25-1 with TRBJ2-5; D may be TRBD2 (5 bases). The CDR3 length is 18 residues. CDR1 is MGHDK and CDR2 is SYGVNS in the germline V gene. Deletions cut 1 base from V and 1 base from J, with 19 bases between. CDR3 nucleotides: TGTGCCAGCAGTGAATCGGGGAGAAAGCGTAAGGTCCAAGAGACCCAGTACTTC. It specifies CASSESGRKRKVQETQYF.

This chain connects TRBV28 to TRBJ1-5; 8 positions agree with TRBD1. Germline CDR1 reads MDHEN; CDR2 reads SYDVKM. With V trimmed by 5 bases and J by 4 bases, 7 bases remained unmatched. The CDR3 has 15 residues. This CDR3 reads CASSMDRARNQPQHF. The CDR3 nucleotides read TGTGCCAGCAGTATGGACAGGGCCAGAAATCAGCCCCAGCATTTT.

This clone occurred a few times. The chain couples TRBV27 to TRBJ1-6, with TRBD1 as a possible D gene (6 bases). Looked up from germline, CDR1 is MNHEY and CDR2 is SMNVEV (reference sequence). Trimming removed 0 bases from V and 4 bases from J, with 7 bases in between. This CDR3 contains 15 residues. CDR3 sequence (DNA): TGTGCCAGCAGTTTATCGGACAGTTATAATTCACCCCTCCACTTT. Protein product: CASSLSDSYNSPLHF.

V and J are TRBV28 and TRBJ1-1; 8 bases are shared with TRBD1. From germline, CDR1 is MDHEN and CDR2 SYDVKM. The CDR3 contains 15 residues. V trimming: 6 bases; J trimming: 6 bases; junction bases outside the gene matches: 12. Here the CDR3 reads CASRMDRTGPAEAFF. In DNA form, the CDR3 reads TGTGCCAGCAGGATGGATCGGACAGGGCCTGCTGAAGCTTTCTTT.

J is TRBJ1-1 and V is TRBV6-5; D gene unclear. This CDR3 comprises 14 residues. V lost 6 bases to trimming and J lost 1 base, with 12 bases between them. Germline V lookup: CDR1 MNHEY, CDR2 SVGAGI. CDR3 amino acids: CASSPTGANTEAFF. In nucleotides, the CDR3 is TGTGCCAGCAGCCCCACGGGAGCGAACACTGAAGCTTTCTTT.

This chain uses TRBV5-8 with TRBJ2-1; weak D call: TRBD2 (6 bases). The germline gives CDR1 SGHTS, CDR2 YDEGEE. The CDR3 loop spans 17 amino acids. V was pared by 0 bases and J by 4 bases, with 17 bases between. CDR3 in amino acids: CASSLGTQRAVYNEQFF. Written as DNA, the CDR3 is TGTGCCAGCAGCTTGGGGACCCAGCGGGCCGTATACAATGAGCAGTTCTTC.

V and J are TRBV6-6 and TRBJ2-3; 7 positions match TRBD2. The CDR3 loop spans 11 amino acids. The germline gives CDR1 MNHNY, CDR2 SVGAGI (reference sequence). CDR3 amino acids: CAGGSADTQYF. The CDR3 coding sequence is TGTGCGGGCGGGAGTGCAGATACGCAGTATTTT.

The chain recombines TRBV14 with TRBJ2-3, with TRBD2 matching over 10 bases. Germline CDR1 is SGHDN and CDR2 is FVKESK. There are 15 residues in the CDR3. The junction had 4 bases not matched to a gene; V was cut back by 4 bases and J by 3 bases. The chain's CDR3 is CASSLLTSGTDTQYF. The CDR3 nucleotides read TGTGCCAGCAGCCTCCTGACTAGCGGGACAGATACGCAGTATTTT. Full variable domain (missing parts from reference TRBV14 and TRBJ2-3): EAGVTQFPSHSVIEKGQTVTLRCDPISGHDNLYWYRRVMGKEIKFLLHFVKESKQDESGMPNNRFLAERTGGTYSTLKVQPAELEDSGVYFCASSLLTSGTDTQYFGPGTRLTVL.

The CDR3 nucleotides read TGTGCCAGCAGTTTCTACAGGGGACTCACAGATACGCAGTATTTT. Translated: CASSFYRGLTDTQYF. The chain has TRBV27 and TRBJ2-3, with a possible D match to TRBD1 (7 bases). The CDR3 is 15 amino acids. Germline V CDR1 and CDR2: MNHEY, SMNVEV (reference sequence). The V gene lost 3 bases and the J gene lost 2 bases, with 12 bases spanning the gap.

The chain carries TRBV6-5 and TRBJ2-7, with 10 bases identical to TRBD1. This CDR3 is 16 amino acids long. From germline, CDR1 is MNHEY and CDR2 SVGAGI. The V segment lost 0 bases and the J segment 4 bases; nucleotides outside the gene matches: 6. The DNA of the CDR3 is TGTGCCAGCAGTTACTCGTCCGGGACAGGGGCTTACGAGCAGTACTTC. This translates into CASSYSSGTGAYEQYF.

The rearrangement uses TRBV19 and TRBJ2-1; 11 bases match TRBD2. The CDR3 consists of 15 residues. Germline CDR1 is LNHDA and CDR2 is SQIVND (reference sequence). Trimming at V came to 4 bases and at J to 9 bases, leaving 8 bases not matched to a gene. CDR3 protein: CASSTIAGGPVEQFF. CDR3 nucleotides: TGTGCCAGTAGTACCATAGCGGGAGGGCCGGTTGAGCAGTTCTTC.

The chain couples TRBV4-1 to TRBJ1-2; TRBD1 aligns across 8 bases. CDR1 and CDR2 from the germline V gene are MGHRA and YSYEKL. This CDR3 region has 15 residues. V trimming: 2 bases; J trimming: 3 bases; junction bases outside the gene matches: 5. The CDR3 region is CASSQTGGGYYGYTF. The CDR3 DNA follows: TGCGCCAGCAGCCAAACAGGGGGAGGGTACTATGGCTACACCTTC.

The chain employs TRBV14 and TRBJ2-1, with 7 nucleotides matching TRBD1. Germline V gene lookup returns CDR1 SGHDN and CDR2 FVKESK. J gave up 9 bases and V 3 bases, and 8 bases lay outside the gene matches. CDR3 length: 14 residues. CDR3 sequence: CASSQRGGLGEQFF. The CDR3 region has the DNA TGTGCCAGCAGCCAGAGAGGGGGCCTCGGTGAGCAGTTCTTC.

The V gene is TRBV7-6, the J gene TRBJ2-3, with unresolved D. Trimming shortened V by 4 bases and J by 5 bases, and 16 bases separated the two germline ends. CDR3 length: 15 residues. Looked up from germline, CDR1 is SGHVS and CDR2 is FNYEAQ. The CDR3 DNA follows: TGTGCCAGCAGCTCCATCAGACATACTGGAGATACGCAGTATTTT. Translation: CASSSIRHTGDTQYF.

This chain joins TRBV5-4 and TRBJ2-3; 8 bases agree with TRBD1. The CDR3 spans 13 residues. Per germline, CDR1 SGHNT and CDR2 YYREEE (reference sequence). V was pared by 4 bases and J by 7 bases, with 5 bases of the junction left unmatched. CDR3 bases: TGTGCCAGCAGCCTGGACAGGGCGCATACGCAGTATTTT. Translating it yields CASSLDRAHTQYF.

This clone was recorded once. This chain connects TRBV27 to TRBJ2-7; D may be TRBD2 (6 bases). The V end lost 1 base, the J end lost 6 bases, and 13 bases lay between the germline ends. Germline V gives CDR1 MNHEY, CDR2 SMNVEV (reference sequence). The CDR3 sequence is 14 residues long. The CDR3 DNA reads TGTGCCAGCAGTTTATTGGCCAGGGAGGCCGAGCAGTACTTC. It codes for CASSLLAREAEQYF.

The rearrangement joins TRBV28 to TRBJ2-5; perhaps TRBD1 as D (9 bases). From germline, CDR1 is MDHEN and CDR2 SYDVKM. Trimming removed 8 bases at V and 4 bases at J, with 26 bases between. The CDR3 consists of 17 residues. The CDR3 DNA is TGTGCCAGCGTTGACAGGGGGTTGAGCGGGAGCGGAGAGACCCAGTACTTC. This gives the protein CASVDRGLSGSGETQYF. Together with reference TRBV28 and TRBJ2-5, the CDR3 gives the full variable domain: DVKVTQSSRYLVKRTGEKVFLECVQDMDHENMFWYRQDPGLGLRLIYFSYDVKMKEKGDIPEGYSVSREKKERFSLILESASTNQTSMYLCASVDRGLSGSGETQYFGPGTRLLVL.